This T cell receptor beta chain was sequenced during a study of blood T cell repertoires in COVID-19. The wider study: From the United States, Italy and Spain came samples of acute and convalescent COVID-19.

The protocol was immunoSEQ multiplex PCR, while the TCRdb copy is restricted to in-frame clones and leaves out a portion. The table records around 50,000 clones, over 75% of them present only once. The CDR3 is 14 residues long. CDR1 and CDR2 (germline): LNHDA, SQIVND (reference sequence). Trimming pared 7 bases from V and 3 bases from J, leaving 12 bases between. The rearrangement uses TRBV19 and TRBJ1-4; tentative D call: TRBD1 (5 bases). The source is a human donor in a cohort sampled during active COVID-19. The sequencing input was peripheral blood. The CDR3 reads CASNPDRANEKLFF. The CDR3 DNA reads TGTGCCAGTAACCCCGACAGAGCTAATGAAAAACTGTTTTTT.